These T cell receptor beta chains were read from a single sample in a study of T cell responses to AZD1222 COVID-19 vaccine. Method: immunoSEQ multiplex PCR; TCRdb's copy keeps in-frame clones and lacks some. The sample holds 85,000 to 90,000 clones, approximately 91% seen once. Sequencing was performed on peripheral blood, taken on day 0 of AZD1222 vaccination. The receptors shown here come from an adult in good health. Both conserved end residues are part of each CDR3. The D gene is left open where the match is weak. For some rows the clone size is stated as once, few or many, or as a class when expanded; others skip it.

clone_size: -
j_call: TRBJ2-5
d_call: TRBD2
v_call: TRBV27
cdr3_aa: CASKPFSGTQETQYF
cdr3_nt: TGTGCCAGCAAACCGTTTAGCGGGACTCAAGAGACCCAGTACTTC

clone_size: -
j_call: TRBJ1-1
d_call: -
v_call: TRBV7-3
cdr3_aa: CASSFSGNTEAFF
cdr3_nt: TGTGCCAGCAGCTTTTCAGGGAACACTGAAGCTTTCTTT

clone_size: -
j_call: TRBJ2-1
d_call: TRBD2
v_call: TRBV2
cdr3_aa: CASTTPSGSLNEQFF
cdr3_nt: TGTGCCAGCACGACTCCTAGCGGGAGTTTGAATGAGCAGTTCTTC

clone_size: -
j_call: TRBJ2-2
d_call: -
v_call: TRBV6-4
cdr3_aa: CASSDSGLSNTGELFF
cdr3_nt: TGTGCCAGCAGTGACTCTGGACTATCGAACACCGGGGAGCTGTTTTTT

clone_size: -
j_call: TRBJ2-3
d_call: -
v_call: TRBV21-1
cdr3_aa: CASSKDGDTDTQYF
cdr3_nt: TGTGCCAGCAGCAAAGACGGAGACACAGATACGCAGTATTTT

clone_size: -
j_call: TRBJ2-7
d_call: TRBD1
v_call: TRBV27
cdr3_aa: CASSPPGQGVSKQYF
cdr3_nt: TGTGCCAGCAGTCCCCCAGGACAGGGTGTATCAAAGCAGTACTTC

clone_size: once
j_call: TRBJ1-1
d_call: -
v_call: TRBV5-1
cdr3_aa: CASSPTVDTEAFF
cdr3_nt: TGCGCCAGCAGCCCCACCGTGGACACTGAAGCTTTCTTT

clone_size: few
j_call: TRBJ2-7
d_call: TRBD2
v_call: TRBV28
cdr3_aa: CASSLAGGGEQYF
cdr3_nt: TGTGCCAGCAGTTTGGCGGGAGGGGGCGAGCAGTACTTC

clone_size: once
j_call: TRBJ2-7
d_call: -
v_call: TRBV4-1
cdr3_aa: CASSRDGFYEQYF
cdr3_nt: TGCGCCAGCAGCAGGGACGGGTTCTACGAGCAGTACTTC

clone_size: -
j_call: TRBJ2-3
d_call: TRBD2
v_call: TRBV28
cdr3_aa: CASSFSTGGGTDTQYF
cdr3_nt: TGTGCCAGCAGTTTTAGCACGGGAGGGGGCACAGATACGCAGTATTTT

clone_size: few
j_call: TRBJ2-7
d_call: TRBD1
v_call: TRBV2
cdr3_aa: CASNLGTGGYEQYF
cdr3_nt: TGTGCCAGCAACCTGGGGACAGGGGGTTACGAGCAGTACTTC

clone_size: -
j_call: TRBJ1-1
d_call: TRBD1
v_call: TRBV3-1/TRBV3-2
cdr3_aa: CASSLGTGLSEAFF
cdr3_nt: TGTGCCAGCAGCCTGGGGACAGGACTTTCTGAAGCTTTCTTT

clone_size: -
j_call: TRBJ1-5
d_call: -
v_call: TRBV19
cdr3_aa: CASSTGFNQPQHF
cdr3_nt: TGTGCCAGTAGTACAGGGTTCAATCAGCCCCAGCATTTT

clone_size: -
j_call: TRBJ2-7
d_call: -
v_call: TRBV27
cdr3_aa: CASRRSGLQSSYEQYF
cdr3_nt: TGTGCCAGCAGACGCTCGGGACTGCAAAGCTCCTACGAGCAGTACTTC

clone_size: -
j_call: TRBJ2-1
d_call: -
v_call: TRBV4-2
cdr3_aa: CASSQERQSYNEQFF
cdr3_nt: TGTGCCAGCAGCCAAGAGCGGCAGTCCTACAATGAGCAGTTCTTC

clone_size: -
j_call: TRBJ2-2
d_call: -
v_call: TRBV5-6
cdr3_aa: CASSLLSIGDTGELFF
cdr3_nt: TGTGCCAGCAGCTTGTTGTCAATTGGGGACACCGGGGAGCTGTTTTTT

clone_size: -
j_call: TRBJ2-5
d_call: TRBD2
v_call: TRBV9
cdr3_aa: CASSVSGSGQETQYF
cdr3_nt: TGTGCCAGCAGCGTCAGCGGGAGTGGGCAAGAGACCCAGTACTTC

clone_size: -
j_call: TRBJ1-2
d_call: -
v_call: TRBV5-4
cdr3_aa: CASAKAGHNYGYTF
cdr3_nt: TGTGCCAGCGCTAAAGCGGGCCACAACTATGGCTACACCTTC

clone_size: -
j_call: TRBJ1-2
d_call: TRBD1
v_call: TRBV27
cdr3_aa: CASSPGGQENYGYTF
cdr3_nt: TGTGCCAGCAGTCCAGGGGGACAGGAGAACTATGGCTACACCTTC

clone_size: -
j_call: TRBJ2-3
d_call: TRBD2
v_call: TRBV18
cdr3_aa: CASSPPATSVTDTQYF
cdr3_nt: TGTGCCAGCTCACCACCGGCGACTAGCGTAACAGATACGCAGTATTTT

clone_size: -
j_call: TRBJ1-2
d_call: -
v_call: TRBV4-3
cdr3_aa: CASSQEAQGYYGYTF
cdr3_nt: TGCGCCAGCAGCCAAGAGGCACAGGGATACTATGGCTACACCTTC

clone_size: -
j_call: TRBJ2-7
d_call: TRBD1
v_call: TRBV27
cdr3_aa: CASSWKGQFYEQYF
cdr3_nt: TGTGCCAGCAGTTGGAAGGGACAGTTCTACGAGCAGTACTTC

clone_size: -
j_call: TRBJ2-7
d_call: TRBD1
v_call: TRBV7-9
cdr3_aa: CASIRTGSYEQYF
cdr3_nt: TGTGCCAGCATCCGGACAGGGTCCTACGAGCAGTACTTC

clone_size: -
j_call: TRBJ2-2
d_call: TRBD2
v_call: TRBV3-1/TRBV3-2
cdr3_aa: CASSQDSGLAMNTGELFF
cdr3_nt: TGTGCCAGCAGCCAAGATTCGGGACTAGCGATGAACACCGGGGAGCTGTTTTTT

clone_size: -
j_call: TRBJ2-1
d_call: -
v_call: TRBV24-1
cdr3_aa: CATSRHGSYNEQFF
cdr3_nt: TGTGCCACCAGTCGACACGGCTCCTACAATGAGCAGTTCTTC

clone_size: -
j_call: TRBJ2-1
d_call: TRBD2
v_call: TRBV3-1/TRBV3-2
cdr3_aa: CASSQVASGSSEQFF
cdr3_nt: TGTGCCAGCAGCCAAGTCGCTAGCGGGAGTAGTGAGCAGTTCTTC

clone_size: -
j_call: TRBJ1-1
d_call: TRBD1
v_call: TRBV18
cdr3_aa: CASSPQTGLDTEAFF
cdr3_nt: TGTGCCAGCTCACCCCAGACAGGGCTGGACACTGAAGCTTTCTTT

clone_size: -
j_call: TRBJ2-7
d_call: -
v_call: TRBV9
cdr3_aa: CASSPGAGEQYF
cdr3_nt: TGTGCCAGCAGCCCGGGAGCGGGCGAGCAGTACTTC

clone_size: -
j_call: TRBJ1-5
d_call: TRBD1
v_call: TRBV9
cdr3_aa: CASSATGVSNQPQHF
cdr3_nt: TGTGCCAGCAGCGCGACAGGGGTTAGCAATCAGCCCCAGCATTTT

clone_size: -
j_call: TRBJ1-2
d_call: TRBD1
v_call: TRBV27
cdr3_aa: CASSLIPGQGIGGYTF
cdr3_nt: TGTGCCAGCAGTTTAATCCCGGGACAGGGTATAGGTGGCTACACCTTC

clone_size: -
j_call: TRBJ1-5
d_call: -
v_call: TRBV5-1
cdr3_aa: CASSLEGMQPQHF
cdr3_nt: TGCGCCAGCAGCTTGGAGGGGATGCAGCCCCAGCATTTT

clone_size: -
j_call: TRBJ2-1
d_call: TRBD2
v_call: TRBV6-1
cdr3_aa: CASSERGPGYEREYNEQFF
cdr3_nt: TGTGCCAGCAGTGAAAGAGGGCCAGGGTATGAGCGGGAATACAATGAGCAGTTCTTC

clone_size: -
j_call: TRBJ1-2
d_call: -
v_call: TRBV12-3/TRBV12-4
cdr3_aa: CASTEGNNYGYTF
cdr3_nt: TGTGCCAGTACTGAGGGGAACAACTATGGCTACACCTTC

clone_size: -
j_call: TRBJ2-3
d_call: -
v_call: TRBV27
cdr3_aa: CASSSGRTYLGTQYF
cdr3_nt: TGTGCCAGCAGTTCGGGACGGACATATCTTGGTACGCAGTATTTT

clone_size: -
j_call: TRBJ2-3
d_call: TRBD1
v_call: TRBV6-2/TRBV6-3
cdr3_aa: CASSYDQGVDTQYF
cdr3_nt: TGTGCCAGCAGTTACGACCAGGGGGTCGATACGCAGTATTTT

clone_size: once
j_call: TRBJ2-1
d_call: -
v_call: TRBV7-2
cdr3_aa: CASSRSGIEQFF
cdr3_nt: TGTGCCAGCAGCCGATCCGGGATAGAGCAGTTCTTC

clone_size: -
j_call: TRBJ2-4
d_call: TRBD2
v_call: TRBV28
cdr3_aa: CASSLGLAGGPGAKNIQYF
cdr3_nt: TGTGCCAGCAGTTTGGGACTAGCGGGAGGGCCGGGGGCCAAAAACATTCAGTACTTC

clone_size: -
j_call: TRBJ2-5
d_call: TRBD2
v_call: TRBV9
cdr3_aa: CASSVGGGGRQETQYF
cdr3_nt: TGTGCCAGCAGCGTAGGGGGGGGAGGGAGACAAGAGACCCAGTACTTC

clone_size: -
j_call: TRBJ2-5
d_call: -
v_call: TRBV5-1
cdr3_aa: CASSLGGDQYQETQYF
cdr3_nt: TGCGCCAGCAGCTTGGGCGGGGACCAGTATCAAGAGACCCAGTACTTC

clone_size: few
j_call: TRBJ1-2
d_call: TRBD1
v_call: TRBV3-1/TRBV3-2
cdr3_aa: CASSPQGGYGYTF
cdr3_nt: TGTGCCAGCAGCCCACAGGGGGGCTATGGCTACACCTTC

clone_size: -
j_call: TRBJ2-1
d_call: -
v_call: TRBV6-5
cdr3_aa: CASSLLRRVYNEQFF
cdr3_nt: TGTGCCAGCAGTCTTCTGAGGCGGGTCTACAATGAGCAGTTCTTC

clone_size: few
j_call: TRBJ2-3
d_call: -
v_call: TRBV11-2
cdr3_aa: CASSLKWKITDTQYF
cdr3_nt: TGTGCCAGCAGCTTAAAATGGAAAATCACAGATACGCAGTATTTT

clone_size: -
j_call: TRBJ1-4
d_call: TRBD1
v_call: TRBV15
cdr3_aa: CATSRTGGTNEKLFF
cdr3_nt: TGTGCCACCAGCAGAACAGGGGGCACTAATGAAAAACTGTTTTTT

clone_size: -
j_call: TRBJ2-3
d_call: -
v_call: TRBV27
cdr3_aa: CASSLSRDSRTQYF
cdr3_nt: TGTGCCAGCAGTTTATCCAGGGACTCTCGGACGCAGTATTTT

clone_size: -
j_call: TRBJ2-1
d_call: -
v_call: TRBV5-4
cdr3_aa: CASSLEGAFRNEQFF
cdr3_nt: TGTGCCAGCAGCTTGGAAGGGGCGTTCCGCAATGAGCAGTTCTTC

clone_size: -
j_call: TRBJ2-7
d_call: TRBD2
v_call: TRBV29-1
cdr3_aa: CSVRRTSGNSYEQYF
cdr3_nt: TGCAGCGTACGACGGACTAGCGGAAACTCCTACGAGCAGTACTTC

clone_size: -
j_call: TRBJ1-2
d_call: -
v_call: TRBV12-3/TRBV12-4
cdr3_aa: CASSPIGGGGYTF
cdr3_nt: TGTGCCAGCAGTCCCATAGGAGGCGGCGGCTACACCTTC

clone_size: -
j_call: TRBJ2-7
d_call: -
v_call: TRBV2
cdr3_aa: CASRGDTYYEQYF
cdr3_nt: TGTGCCAGCAGAGGGGACACCTACTACGAGCAGTACTTC

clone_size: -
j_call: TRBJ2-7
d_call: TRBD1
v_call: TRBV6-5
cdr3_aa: CASSPARGTGDEQYF
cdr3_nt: TGTGCCAGCAGCCCAGCCAGGGGGACAGGAGACGAGCAGTACTTC

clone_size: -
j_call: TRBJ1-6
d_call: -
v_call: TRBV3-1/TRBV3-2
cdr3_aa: CASSTRTEQNSPLHF
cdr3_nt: TGTGCCAGCAGCACCCGGACAGAACAAAATTCACCCCTCCACTTT

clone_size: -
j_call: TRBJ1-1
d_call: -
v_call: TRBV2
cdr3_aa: CASSETNTEAFF
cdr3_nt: TGTGCCAGCAGTGAGACTAACACTGAAGCTTTCTTT

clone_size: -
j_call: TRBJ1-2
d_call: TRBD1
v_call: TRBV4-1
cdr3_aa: CASSHGQGAGGYTF
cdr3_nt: TGCGCCAGCAGCCATGGACAGGGGGCAGGAGGCTACACCTTC

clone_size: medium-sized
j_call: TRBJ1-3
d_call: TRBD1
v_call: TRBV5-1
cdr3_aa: CASSPRQGMASGNTIYF
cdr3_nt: TGCGCCAGCAGCCCGCGACAGGGGATGGCCTCTGGAAACACCATATATTTT